The source of this T cell receptor (beta chain) is a study of cytomegalovirus exposure and HLA in healthy donors. Overall study context: Samples from HLA-typed donors yielded about 85 million unique TCRs in an early data release.

PCR primers comprised 60 Vbeta and 13 Jbeta primers. The method was immunoSEQ multiplex PCR; TCRdb's version includes in-frame clones alone and lacks a portion of them. Counted here are roughly 100,000 clones, more than 70% occurring once; the ten biggest clones make up more than 9.5%. The CDR3 covers 16 residues. CDR1 is LNHDA, CDR2 SQIVND, per germline (reference sequence). V dropped 6 bases and J dropped 1 base, with 13 bases sitting between them. Notes on the study in general: Data from an earlier analysis indicated that most TCR beta V segments were productive either about 90% or about 30% of the time. In a later analysis, an Asian-associated ancestry cluster reportedly showed fewer N-insertions than the approximately 700-donor mean.

Points on this clone: Its cognate antigen is unknown.

The chain couples TRBV19 to TRBJ1-6; D is undetermined. The sequence was obtained from a male donor in good health and CMV-seropositive. Source material: PBMCs. The CDR3 reads CASRFLIGSYNSPLHF. Written as DNA, the CDR3 is TGTGCCAGTAGATTCCTAATCGGGTCCTATAATTCACCCCTCCACTTT.